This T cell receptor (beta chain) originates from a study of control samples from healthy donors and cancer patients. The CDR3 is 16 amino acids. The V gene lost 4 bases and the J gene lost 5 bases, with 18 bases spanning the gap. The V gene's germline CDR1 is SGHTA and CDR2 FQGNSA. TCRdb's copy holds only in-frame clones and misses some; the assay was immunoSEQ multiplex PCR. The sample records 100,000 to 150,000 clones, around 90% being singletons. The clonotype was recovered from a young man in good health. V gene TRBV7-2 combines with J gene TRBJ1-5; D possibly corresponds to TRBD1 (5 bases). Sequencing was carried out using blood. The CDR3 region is CASSSSHARVDQPQHF. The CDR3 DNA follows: TGTGCCAGCAGCTCCTCACACGCCAGGGTCGATCAGCCCCAGCATTTT.